In this sample, the clone carrying this T cell receptor (beta chain) turned up many times. Antigen specificity is unknown. V was pared by 4 bases and J by 2 bases, with 7 bases between. The CDR3 length is 13 residues. RNA transcripts were the template for amplifying TCR beta CDR3 regions. The primer set for the first-round RT-PCR of the TCR CDR3 was HTBI. TCRdb used MiXCR to reprocess the multiplex PCR reads, holding one entry per CDR3 protein. The sample yields a few hundred thousand distinct CDR3 sequences, roughly 20% seen once. Exclusion of a patient resulted from uncontrolled infection, other autoimmune disease, pregnancy or lactation. These data belong to a study of T cells in Graves' hyperthyroidism and ophthalmopathy. Study outcomes and limitations: The majority of expanded thyroid clonotypes above 0.001 also appeared in blood.

Specimen: blood. The receptor comes from a man younger than 35 with Graves' ophthalmopathy. This chain joins TRBV12-3 or TRBV12-4 and TRBJ2-3; D may be TRBD1 (5 bases). The CDR3: CASSSRVTDTQYF. In DNA, the CDR3 is TGTGCCAGCAGTTCCAGGGTCACAGATACGCAGTATTTT.